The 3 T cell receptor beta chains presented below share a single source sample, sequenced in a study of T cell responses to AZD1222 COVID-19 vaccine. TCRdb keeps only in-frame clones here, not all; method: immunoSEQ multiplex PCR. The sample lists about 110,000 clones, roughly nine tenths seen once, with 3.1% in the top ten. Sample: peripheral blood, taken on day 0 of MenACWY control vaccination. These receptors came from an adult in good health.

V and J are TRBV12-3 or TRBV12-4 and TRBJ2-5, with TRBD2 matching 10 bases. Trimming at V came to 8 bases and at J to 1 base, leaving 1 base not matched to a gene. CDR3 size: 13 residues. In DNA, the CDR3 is TGTGCCAGCCTAGCGGGGGCCCAAGAGACCCAGTACTTC. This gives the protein CASLAGAQETQYF.

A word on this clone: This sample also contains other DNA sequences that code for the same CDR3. The chain's CDR3 is CASSAGQGNTEAFF. The CDR3 region has the DNA TGTGCCAGCAGCGCCGGACAGGGGAACACTGAAGCTTTCTTT. The rearrangement links TRBV9 to TRBJ1-1; 8 bases are shared with TRBD1. CDR1 and CDR2 from the germline V gene are SGDLS and YYNGEE. V was pared by 3 bases and J by 1 base, with 2 bases of the junction left unmatched. The CDR3 runs to 14 residues.

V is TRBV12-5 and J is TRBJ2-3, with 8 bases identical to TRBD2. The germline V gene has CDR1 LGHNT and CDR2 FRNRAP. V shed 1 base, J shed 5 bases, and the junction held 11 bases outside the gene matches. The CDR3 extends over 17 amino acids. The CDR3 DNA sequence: TGTGCTAGTGGTTTGGCACTCACGCGGGGGGAAGGAGATACGCAGTATTTT. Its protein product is CASGLALTRGEGDTQYF.